These 18 T cell receptor beta chains were sequenced from one sample in a study of T cell changes during pregnancy in multiple sclerosis (dated 2019 in TCRdb). The protocol used for the library was the immunoSEQ multiplex PCR assay. The table was pulled from immuneACCESS by TCRdb, which kept in-frame rearrangements only. Such tables lose some clones; where checked, under half of the loss comes from unresolved V genes, and the rest has no known cause. The sample table holds roughly 57,000 clones, of which 92% were seen once. Approximately 0.6% of the sample is in the top ten clones. The sample consisted of CD4+ T cells from peripheral blood mononuclear cells, taken after pregnancy. These receptors were obtained from a female donor with multiple sclerosis, enrolled in a pregnancy study.

About this clone itself: The same CDR3 can be traced to other DNA sequences in this sample. The chain recombines TRBV7-9 with TRBJ1-1; D is possibly TRBD1 (6 bases). Germline V gives CDR1 SEHNR, CDR2 FQNEAQ (reference sequence). The CDR3 extends over 14 amino acids. V was pared by 1 base and J by 0 bases, with 6 bases between. CDR3 protein: CASSLGTVNTEAFF. The CDR3 region has the DNA TGTGCCAGCAGCTTAGGGACAGTGAACACTGAAGCTTTCTTT.

CDR3: CAISELQETQYF. The CDR3 region has the DNA TGTGCCATCAGTGAGTTACAAGAGACCCAGTACTTC. The gene calls are TRBV10-3 and TRBJ2-5, with D hard to call. This CDR3 contains 12 residues. V was clipped by 1 base and J by 2 bases, with 2 bases between them. CDR1 is ENHRY and CDR2 is SYGVKD in the germline V gene.

The rearrangement uses TRBV14 and TRBJ2-1; tentative D call: TRBD1 (5 bases). This CDR3 has 15 amino acids. V lost 6 bases and J 0 bases, leaving 12 bases between the germline ends. Germline V CDR1 and CDR2: SGHDN, FVKESK. The DNA of the CDR3 is TGTGCCAGCAGGCAAACAGGTGCCTCCTACAATGAGCAGTTCTTC. As protein: CASRQTGASYNEQFF.

This clone was picked up one time. The rearrangement uses TRBV28 and TRBJ2-5, with TRBD1 matching over 9 bases. J gave up 2 bases and V 3 bases, and 4 bases lay outside the gene matches. This CDR3 has 15 amino acids. Germline CDR1 is MDHEN and CDR2 is SYDVKM. CDR3 nucleotide sequence: TGTGCCAGCAGTTTTCCCGGGACAGGGCAAGAGACCCAGTACTTC. The encoded protein is CASSFPGTGQETQYF.

The chain links TRBV10-3 to TRBJ2-7, with D unresolved. V gave up 2 bases and J gave up 8 bases, with 22 bases separating them. The CDR3 runs 16 residues. Germline values: CDR1 ENHRY, CDR2 SYGVKD. CDR3 nucleotides: TGTGCCATCAGTGAGGGGCCACAAAGGCTACCTACGAAGCAGTACTTC. This gives the protein CAISEGPQRLPTKQYF.

This clone has only a few counts. The J gene is TRBJ1-2, the V gene TRBV7-9, with D possibly TRBD1 on 5 matching bases. The V gene's germline CDR1 is SEHNR and CDR2 FQNEAQ (reference sequence). The ends were cut back, 6 bases at V and 3 bases at J, with 17 bases in the middle. The CDR3 has 15 residues. This CDR3 reads CASSFLSQAYYGYTF. CDR3 DNA sequence: TGTGCCAGCAGTTTCCTCTCACAGGCGTACTATGGCTACACCTTC.

The J gene is TRBJ2-3, the V gene TRBV5-1; 11 bases map to TRBD2. The CDR3 sequence is 17 residues long. After removal of 0 bases from V and 6 bases from J, the junction contained 9 bases not matched to a gene. Germline CDR1 is SGHRS and CDR2 is YFSETQ. DNA of the CDR3: TGCGCCAGCAGCTTGGAAAATTTAGCGGGGGGGCTGGATACGCAGTATTTT. It codes for CASSLENLAGGLDTQYF.

This sequence joins TRBV18 and TRBJ1-5; TRBD1 is a possible D gene (5 bases). The germline gives CDR1 KGHSH, CDR2 LQKENI. This CDR3 has 17 residues. The germline V and J ends were trimmed by 3 bases and 1 base, with 16 bases remaining between them. CDR3 amino acids: CASSPIPGLRSNQPQHF. CDR3 nucleotides: TGTGCCAGCTCACCGATTCCGGGACTCAGAAGCAATCAGCCCCAGCATTTT.

J is TRBJ2-3 and V is TRBV27, with 9 bases fitting TRBD1. J was trimmed by 5 bases and V by 4 bases; bases with no gene match: 7. Germline V gene lookup returns CDR1 MNHEY and CDR2 SMNVEV (reference sequence). There are 15 residues in the CDR3. The CDR3 nucleotides read TGTGCCAGCAGTTATACAGGGGGCCGAAAAGATACGCAGTATTTT. Amino acid sequence: CASSYTGGRKDTQYF.

This clone was found a few times. The CDR3 reads CASSLGGGAQPQHF. The CDR3 region has the DNA TGTGCCAGCAGCTTAGGAGGAGGGGCTCAGCCCCAGCATTTT. The gene calls are TRBV7-2 and TRBJ1-5; possible D gene TRBD1, 5 bases. Germline CDR1 and CDR2: SGHTA and FQGNSA. This CDR3 contains 14 residues. Trimming shortened V by 1 base and J by 6 bases, and 10 bases separated the two germline ends.

CDR3 loop: CASSIVLTGRETQYF. CDR3 coding DNA: TGTGCCAGCAGCATCGTGCTGACAGGGCGAGAGACCCAGTACTTC. The chain carries TRBV21-1 and TRBJ2-5; the table's D call, TRBD1, has no DNA check behind it. TRBV21-1 is a known pseudogene. This CDR3 region has 15 residues.

The rearrangement uses TRBV29-1 and TRBJ2-1; TRBD1 matches 11 bases. The germline gives CDR1 SQVTM, CDR2 ANQGSEA. The CDR3 extends over 12 amino acids. J was trimmed by 9 bases and V by 6 bases; bases with no gene match: 4. For the CDR3, the DNA is TGCAGCGTGGGACAGGGGGTGGTTGAGCAGTTCTTC. As protein: CSVGQGVVEQFF.

The chain uses TRBV10-3 and TRBJ1-1; 7 positions agree with TRBD1. The CDR3 consists of 13 residues. Germline values: CDR1 ENHRY, CDR2 SYGVKD. J lost 1 base, V lost 7 bases, and 3 bases had no gene match. The CDR3 nucleotides are TGTGCCATCACCGGGACAGCGAACACTGAAGCTTTCTTT. Its protein is CAITGTANTEAFF.

The chain joins TRBV13 to TRBJ1-4; unclear D gene. V was trimmed by 1 base and J by 7 bases, leaving 10 bases between them. CDR1 and CDR2 (germline): PRHDT, FYEKMQ (reference sequence). The CDR3 has 14 amino acids. CDR3 in DNA: TGTGCCAGCAGCTTAGTATCCGGCGGTGAAAAACTGTTTTTT. Protein product: CASSLVSGGEKLFF.

The CDR3 sequence is CASSFGTHHTGELFF. CDR3 nucleotides: TGTGCCAGCAGCTTCGGGACACACCACACCGGGGAGCTGTTTTTT. The chain carries TRBV11-2 and TRBJ2-2; a weak D match, TRBD1 (6 bases). Germline CDR1 is SGHAT and CDR2 is FQNNGV. The CDR3 loop spans 15 amino acids. V was shortened by 3 bases and J by 3 bases, with 11 bases between the two germline ends.

V is TRBV7-6 and J is TRBJ2-2; D possibly corresponds to TRBD2 (6 bases). Germline-derived CDR1 and CDR2 are SGHVS and FNYEAQ. There are 15 residues in the CDR3. V gave up 4 bases and J gave up 7 bases, with 16 bases separating them. DNA for the CDR3: TGTGCCAGCAGCTGGGGACTTCTCATAGGCGGGGAGCTGTTTTTT. This translates into CASSWGLLIGGELFF.

A single count supports this clone. J is TRBJ1-1 and V is TRBV10-3; D might be TRBD1 (5 bases). In germline, CDR1 is ENHRY, CDR2 SYGVKD. This CDR3 comprises 13 residues. V was pared by 2 bases and J by 4 bases, with 8 bases between. CDR3 region: CAISEAGGTEAFF. CDR3 nucleotide sequence: TGTGCCATCAGTGAGGCCGGGGGCACTGAAGCTTTCTTT.

The rearrangement uses TRBV5-4 and TRBJ1-2; 11 bases agree with TRBD1. This CDR3 is 18 amino acids long. The V gene end was trimmed by 4 bases and the J gene end by 4 bases; junction bases not matched to a gene: 15. The germline V gene has CDR1 SGHNT and CDR2 YYREEE (reference sequence). The CDR3, as DNA: TGTGCCAGCAGCCTGATGCGAACCGGGACAGGGGGATCCTATGGCTACACCTTC. As protein: CASSLMRTGTGGSYGYTF.